Presented here are 31 T cell receptor beta chains from one specimen sequenced in a study of CD8+CD57+ T cells in acquired aplastic anemia. Profiling of TCR beta VDJ combinations and CDR3 sequences used genomic DNA as template. One entry per CDR3 protein, called by TCRdb with MiXCR from the reads. The table lists a few hundred thousand distinct CDR3 sequences, around 60% of them singletons. Material: sorted CD4+, CD8+, or CD8+CD57+ T cells (not recorded which) from PBMCs. The receptors come from a human donor in good health.

J is TRBJ2-3 and V is TRBV7-9; the D is unclear. Germline V gives CDR1 SEHNR, CDR2 FQNEAQ (reference sequence). The V end was cut by 7 bases, the J end by 2 bases, with 16 bases between. This CDR3 is built from 15 residues. In nucleotides, the CDR3 is TGTGCCAGCAACCCCGCAGGTACCATCACAGATACGCAGTATTTT. Translation: CASNPAGTITDTQYF. Full variable domain (rest looked up from reference TRBV7-9 and TRBJ2-3): DTGVSQNPRHKITKRGQNVTFRCDPISEHNRLYWYRQTLGQGPEFLTYFQNEAQLEKSRLLSDRFSAERPKGSFSTLEIQRTEQGDSAMYLCASNPAGTITDTQYFGPGTRLTVL.

The chain links TRBV20-1 to TRBJ2-7; 10 nucleotides line up with TRBD2. J was trimmed by 5 bases and V by 1 base; bases with no gene match: 2. CDR1 DFQATT and CDR2 SNEGSKA come from the germline V gene (reference sequence). The CDR3 is made up of 13 amino acids. CDR3 bases: TGCAGTGCTAGAGTAGCGGGGGGCGACGAGCAGTACTTC. Translating gives CSARVAGGDEQYF.

This clonotype was observed at least ten times. The chain carries TRBV4-1 and TRBJ1-1; weak D call: TRBD1 (5 bases). Deletions cut 1 base from V and 7 bases from J, with 7 bases between. Per the germline V gene, CDR1 is MGHRA and CDR2 is YSYEKL. CDR3 length: 12 residues. The CDR3 bases are TGCGCCAGCAGCCAAGTAGGGGTTGAAGCTTTCTTT. Translated: CASSQVGVEAFF.

The chain links TRBV20-1 to TRBJ2-5; D unresolved. Germline V gene lookup returns CDR1 DFQATT and CDR2 SNEGSKA (reference sequence). Trimming took 0 bases from V and 4 from J, leaving 9 bases between them. The CDR3 totals 13 residues. CDR3 nucleotides: TGCAGTGCTAGAGATTGGGGAATAGAGACCCAGTACTTC. Encoded protein: CSARDWGIETQYF.

The V gene is TRBV9, the J gene TRBJ2-7; TRBD2 matches at 7 bases. Germline lookup yields CDR1 SGDLS and CDR2 YYNGEE. The length of the CDR3 is 16 residues. The ends lost 4 bases at V and 3 bases at J; junction bases unmatched: 13. The CDR3 nucleotides read TGTGCCAGCAGCCCCAGTGGGGGGGAGCCGTTCTACGAGCAGTACTTC. This encodes CASSPSGGEPFYEQYF.

As for this clonotype: A read error may produce the germline difference seen at one junction end. This chain joins TRBV10-3 and TRBJ2-7, with D possibly TRBD2 on 6 matching bases. The CDR3 has 14 residues. Looked up from germline, CDR1 is ENHRY and CDR2 is SYGVKD. The CDR3 loop is CAPTEGAGSCEQYF. In DNA form, the CDR3 reads TGTGCCCCCACGGAGGGCGCCGGGTCCTGCGAGCAGTACTTC.

This clonotype was counted only a few times. The J gene is TRBJ1-6, the V gene TRBV2; possibly TRBD1 for D (5 bases). Trimming pared 1 base from V and 9 bases from J, leaving 10 bases between. The germline gives CDR1 SNHLY, CDR2 FYNNEI. This CDR3 region has 14 residues. This CDR3 is CASSEEGQGSPLHF. CDR3 DNA: TGTGCCAGCAGTGAAGAGGGTCAGGGTTCACCCCTCCACTTT.

V and J are TRBV9 and TRBJ1-6; D unresolved. Trimming removed 3 bases at V and 5 bases at J, with 3 bases between. CDR1 and CDR2 (germline): SGDLS, YYNGEE. The CDR3 is 12 amino acids. The CDR3, as DNA: TGTGCCAGCAGCGCGCATAATTCACCCCTCCACTTT. This sequence encodes CASSAHNSPLHF. The full variable domain, rest sourced from reference TRBV9 and TRBJ1-6, is DSGVTQTPKHLITATGQRVTLRCSPRSGDLSVYWYQQSLDQGLQFLIQYYNGEERAKGNILERFSAQQFPDLHSELNLSSLELGDSALYFCASSAHNSPLHFGNGTRLTVT.

There are many counts of this clonotype. The gene calls are TRBV11-3 and TRBJ2-1; D might be TRBD2 (5 bases). Trimming shortened V by 5 bases and J by 9 bases, and 26 bases separated the two germline ends. The length of the CDR3 is 17 residues. Germline values: CDR1 SGHNT, CDR2 YENEEA. In DNA, the CDR3 is TGTGCCAGCAGCGACTCCCCCTCGGACCCGCGCCGGGGTGAGCAGTTCTTC. This translates into CASSDSPSDPRRGEQFF.

The chain links TRBV2 to TRBJ2-7, with TRBD1 matching over 9 bases. V lost 6 bases and J lost 0; bases outside the gene matches: 3. The CDR3 spans 14 residues. Germline CDR1 is SNHLY and CDR2 is FYNNEI. CDR3 DNA: TGTGCCAGCAGCGACAGGGGGGACTCCTACGAGCAGTACTTC. Its protein product is CASSDRGDSYEQYF.

The chain has TRBV20-1 and TRBJ2-7, with 7 bases aligning to TRBD2. The germline CDR1 and CDR2 sequences are DFQATT and SNEGSKA (reference sequence). Trimming cost V 2 bases and J 2 bases; bases outside gene matches: 6. The CDR3 extends over 14 amino acids. In DNA form, the CDR3 reads TGCAGTGCTAGATGGGGTAGCGGGCCCTACGAGCAGTACTTC. Translated, it gives CSARWGSGPYEQYF.

This clonotype was counted between two and nine times. The genes are TRBV7-3 and TRBJ2-3; tentative D call: TRBD2 (5 bases). This CDR3 is 16 amino acids long. CDR1 and CDR2 (germline): SGHTA, FQGTGA. V lost 5 bases and J lost 2, with 17 bases in between. The CDR3 nucleotides read TGTGCCAGCAGCATAAGCGGCAGAGCAATCACAGATACGCAGTATTTT. Protein product: CASSISGRAITDTQYF.

Comment on this clonotype: A read error may account for a junction end that differs from germline. This chain links TRBV7-7 with TRBJ2-5; D ambiguous. CDR1 SSHAT and CDR2 FNYEAQ come from the germline V gene (reference sequence). CDR3 length: 13 amino acids. In nucleotides, the CDR3 is TGTGCTAGCAGCTTACGGCTTTGGGAGACCCAGTACTTC. This gives the protein CASSLRLWETQYF.

Note on this clonotype: This likely comes from a read error, as the CDR3 has no conserved phenylalanine or tryptophan at its end. Here the CDR3 DNA reads TGTGCCAGCAGCTATGCCAGCGGGAAGGGAAACATTCAGTACCTC. Amino acid sequence: CASSYASGKGNIQYL. The chain uses TRBV7-2 and TRBJ2-4, with 7 bases that match TRBD2. J was trimmed by 6 bases and V by 4 bases; bases with no gene match: 9. CDR3 length: 15 amino acids. The germline gives CDR1 SGHTA, CDR2 FQGNSA.

The rearrangement uses TRBV10-2 and TRBJ1-3; the D is unclear. CDR1 is WSHSY, CDR2 SAAADI, per germline. This CDR3 spans 16 amino acids. Trimming shortened V by 7 bases and J by 0 bases, and 16 bases separated the two germline ends. The CDR3 loop is CASTQPPMSSGNTIYF. CDR3 coding DNA: TGCGCCAGCACCCAGCCCCCGATGAGCTCTGGAAACACCATATATTTT.

This sequence joins TRBV24-1 and TRBJ1-1; D might be TRBD1 (5 bases). The V end was cut by 9 bases, the J end by 1 base, with 11 bases between. The CDR3 extends over 13 amino acids. Per the germline V gene, CDR1 is KGHDR and CDR2 is SFDVKD. CDR3 residues: CATQNRGNTEAFF. CDR3 nucleotide sequence: TGTGCCACCCAAAATAGGGGGAACACTGAAGCTTTCTTT.

On this clonotype: A junction boundary mismatches the germline segment, possibly from a read error. The genes are TRBV7-9 and TRBJ2-1; 8 bases agree with TRBD1. Germline values: CDR1 SEHNR, CDR2 FQNEAQ (reference sequence). This CDR3 contains 14 residues. This chain's CDR3 is CASSYGTGDNGQFF. In nucleotides, the CDR3 is TGTGCCAGCAGCTACGGGACAGGTGACAATGGGCAGTTCTTC.

Here the CDR3 reads CASRHRGATQYF. The DNA of the CDR3 is TGTGCCAGCAGACATAGGGGGGCGACCCAGTACTTC. The chain has TRBV13 and TRBJ2-5; the D call may be TRBD1 or TRBD2 (6 bases each). This CDR3 is built from 12 residues. Trimming took 6 bases from V and 7 from J, leaving 12 bases between them. The germline CDR1 and CDR2 sequences are PRHDT and FYEKMQ (reference sequence).

This clonotype was observed many times. This chain connects TRBV25-1 to TRBJ1-2; D might be TRBD1 (5 bases). The germline CDR1 and CDR2 sequences are MGHDK and SYGVNS. Trimming pared 8 bases from V and 2 bases from J, leaving 12 bases between. This CDR3 region has 13 residues. CDR3 nucleotide sequence: TGTGCCAGCGGTGGGGCAGGGAACTATGGCTACACCTTC. The encoded protein is CASGGAGNYGYTF.

The chain has TRBV7-6 and TRBJ2-7; 7 bases are shared with TRBD2. V trimming: 5 bases; J trimming: 3 bases; junction bases outside the gene matches: 7. Germline V gene lookup returns CDR1 SGHVS and CDR2 FNYEAQ. CDR3 length equals 14 residues. CDR3 sequence: CASSPRGSDYEQYF. CDR3 nucleotide sequence: TGTGCCAGCAGCCCACGCGGGAGTGACTACGAGCAGTACTTC.

At least ten counts were recorded for this clonotype. This chain uses TRBV4-3 with TRBJ2-7; 7 nucleotides line up with TRBD1. V dropped 1 base and J dropped 2; count of bases not matched to a gene: 11. CDR1 and CDR2 from the germline V gene are LGHNA and YSLEER. This CDR3 spans 17 amino acids. The CDR3 nucleotides read TGCGCCAGCAGCCAAGTTGGCGGCGACAGGGCCCCCTACGAGCAGTACTTC. The encoded protein is CASSQVGGDRAPYEQYF.

The chain is built from TRBV12-3 or TRBV12-4 and TRBJ2-7; 8 nucleotides agree with TRBD1. The CDR3 is made up of 13 amino acids. Unmatched junction bases numbered 6, after V lost 5 bases and J lost 6 bases. This CDR3 reads CASSLTDRVEQYF. For the CDR3, the DNA is TGTGCCAGCAGTCTAACGGACAGGGTCGAGCAGTACTTC.

The V gene is TRBV5-1, the J gene TRBJ1-4; D uncertain. CDR1 and CDR2 from the germline V gene are SGHRS and YFSETQ. The V end lost 0 bases, the J end lost 3 bases, and 9 bases lay between the germline ends. This CDR3 has 15 amino acids. CDR3 in amino acids: CASSLEWGANEKLFF. CDR3 DNA sequence: TGCGCCAGCAGCTTGGAATGGGGAGCTAATGAAAAACTGTTTTTT.

The chain joins TRBV19 to TRBJ2-7, with 12 bases that match TRBD1. Trimming at V came to 4 bases and at J to 6 bases, leaving 7 bases not matched to a gene. CDR1 is LNHDA and CDR2 is SQIVND in the germline V gene (reference sequence). The CDR3 is made up of 15 amino acids. The CDR3 DNA reads as TGTGCCAGTAGTAGTGTGGGGACAGGGGGCTTCGAGCAGTACTTC. This encodes CASSSVGTGGFEQYF.

J is TRBJ2-3 and V is TRBV12-3 or TRBV12-4, with 11 nucleotides matching TRBD1. After removal of 6 bases from V and 4 bases from J, the junction contained 6 bases not matched to a gene. There are 15 residues in the CDR3. The CDR3 loop reads CASRTGTGGPDTQYF. In nucleotides, the CDR3 is TGTGCCAGCAGGACCGGGACAGGGGGGCCAGATACGCAGTATTTT.

This clonotype was observed at least ten times. The chain is built from TRBV19 and TRBJ1-1, with TRBD1 matching 8 bases. The CDR3 runs 12 residues. CDR1 LNHDA and CDR2 SQIVND come from the germline V gene (reference sequence). After removal of 7 bases from V and 8 bases from J, the junction contained 6 bases not matched to a gene. DNA of the CDR3: TGTGCCAGTAATAGACAGGGGCTCGAAGCTTTCTTT. Encoded protein: CASNRQGLEAFF.

This clonotype was found a few times. The DNA of the CDR3 is TGTGCCAGCAGTGAAGAGGTAGGGAACTATGGCTACACCTTC. Translating gives CASSEEVGNYGYTF. This chain joins TRBV6-1 and TRBJ1-2, with D unclear. The CDR3 runs to 14 residues. Germline CDR1 and CDR2: MNHNS and SASEGT. V was clipped by 1 base and J by 2 bases, with 8 bases between them.

This clonotype was observed many times. V and J are TRBV7-9 and TRBJ2-6; 9 positions match TRBD1. V was pared by 4 bases and J by 1 base, with 8 bases of the junction left unmatched. The CDR3 has 18 residues. Germline loops: CDR1 SEHNR, CDR2 FQNEAQ (reference sequence). CDR3 nucleotides: TGTGCCAGCAGCTATAGACAGGGGGGCTGGTCTGGGGCCAACGTCCTGACTTTC. This sequence encodes CASSYRQGGWSGANVLTF.

The chain is built from TRBV7-8 and TRBJ2-7; TRBD1 or TRBD2 may be the D gene (5 bases each). Germline V gene lookup returns CDR1 SGHVS and CDR2 FQNEAQ. V was trimmed by 10 bases and J by 5 bases, leaving 24 bases between them. The CDR3 extends over 15 amino acids. In DNA form, the CDR3 reads TGTGCCACTGCTGTGTCCGGGACCGGACGGGACGAGCAGTACTTC. Translated, it gives CATAVSGTGRDEQYF. Using reference TRBV7-8 and TRBJ2-7 for the parts outside the CDR3, the full variable domain is GAGVSQSPRYKVAKRGQDVALRCDPISGHVSLFWYQQALGQGPEFLTYFQNEAQLDKSGLPSDRFFAERPEGSVSTLKIQRTQQEDSAVYLCATAVSGTGRDEQYFGPGTRLTVT.

The chain carries TRBV29-1 and TRBJ2-7; 9 bases map to TRBD1. The CDR3 is 12 residues long. Trimming at V came to 7 bases and at J to 5 bases, leaving 6 bases not matched to a gene. Germline V gene sequence: CDR1 SQVTM, CDR2 ANQGSEA. This CDR3 reads CSAGQGSNEQYF. For the CDR3, the DNA is TGCAGCGCGGGACAGGGTAGCAACGAGCAGTACTTC.

The chain recombines TRBV25-1 with TRBJ2-3; D remains ambiguous. Per the germline V gene, CDR1 is MGHDK and CDR2 is SYGVNS. This CDR3 region has 15 residues. Trimming left V 6 bases short and J 2 bases short, with 15 bases between. The CDR3 sequence: CASSPELASTDTQYF. Here the CDR3 DNA reads TGTGCCAGCAGCCCAGAGTTGGCCTCCACAGATACGCAGTATTTT.